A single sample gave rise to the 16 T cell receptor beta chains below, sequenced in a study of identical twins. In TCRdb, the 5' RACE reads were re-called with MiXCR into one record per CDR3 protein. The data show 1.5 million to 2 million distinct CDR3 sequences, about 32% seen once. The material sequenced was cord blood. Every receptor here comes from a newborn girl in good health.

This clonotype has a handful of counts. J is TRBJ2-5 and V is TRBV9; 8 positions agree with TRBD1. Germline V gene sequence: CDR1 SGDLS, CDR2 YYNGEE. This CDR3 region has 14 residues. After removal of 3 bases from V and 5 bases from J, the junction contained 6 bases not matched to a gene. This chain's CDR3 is CASSEDRAGETQYF. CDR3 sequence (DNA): TGTGCCAGCAGCGAGGACAGGGCTGGGGAGACCCAGTACTTC.

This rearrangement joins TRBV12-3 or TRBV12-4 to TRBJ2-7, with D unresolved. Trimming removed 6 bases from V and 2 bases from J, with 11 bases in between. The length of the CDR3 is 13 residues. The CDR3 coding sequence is TGTGCCAGCAGCCACGGACCGACCTACGAGCAGTACTTC. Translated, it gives CASSHGPTYEQYF.

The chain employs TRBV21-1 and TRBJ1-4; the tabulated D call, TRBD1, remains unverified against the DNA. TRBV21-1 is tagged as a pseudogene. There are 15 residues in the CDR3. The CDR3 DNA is TGTGCCAGCAGCAAAGGACAGGGACTTAATGAAAAACTGTTTTTT. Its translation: CASSKGQGLNEKLFF.

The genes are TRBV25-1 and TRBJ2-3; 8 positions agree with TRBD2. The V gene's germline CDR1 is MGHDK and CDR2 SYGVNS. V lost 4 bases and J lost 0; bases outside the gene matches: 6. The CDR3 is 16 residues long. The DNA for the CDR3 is TGTGCCAGCAGTGCTAAACTAGCGGATAGCACAGATACGCAGTATTTT. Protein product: CASSAKLADSTDTQYF. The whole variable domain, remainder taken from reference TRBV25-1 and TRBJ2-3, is EADIYQTPRYLVIGTGKKITLECSQTMGHDKMYWYQQDPGMELHLIHYSYGVNSTEKGDLSSESTVSRIRTEHFPLTLESARPSHTSQYLCASSAKLADSTDTQYFGPGTRLTVL.

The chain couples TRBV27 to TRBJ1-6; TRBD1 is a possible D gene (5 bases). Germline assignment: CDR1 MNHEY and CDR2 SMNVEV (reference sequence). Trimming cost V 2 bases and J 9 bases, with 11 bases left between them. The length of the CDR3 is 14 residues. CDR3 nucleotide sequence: TGTGCCAGCAGTTTAAGTGGGGGGGGTTCACCCCTCCACTTT. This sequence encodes CASSLSGGGSPLHF.

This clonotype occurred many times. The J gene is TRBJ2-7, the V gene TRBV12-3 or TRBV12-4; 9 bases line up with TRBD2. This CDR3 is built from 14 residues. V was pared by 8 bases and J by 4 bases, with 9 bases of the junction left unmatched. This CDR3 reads CASPLAGNAYEQYF. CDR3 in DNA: TGTGCCAGCCCGCTAGCGGGAAATGCTTACGAGCAGTACTTC.

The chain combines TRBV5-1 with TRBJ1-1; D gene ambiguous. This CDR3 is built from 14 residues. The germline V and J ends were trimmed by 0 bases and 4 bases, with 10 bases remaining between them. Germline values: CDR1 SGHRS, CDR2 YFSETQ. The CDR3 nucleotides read TGCGCCAGCAGCTTGGTGGTAGGGCCCACTGAAGCTTTCTTT. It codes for CASSLVVGPTEAFF.

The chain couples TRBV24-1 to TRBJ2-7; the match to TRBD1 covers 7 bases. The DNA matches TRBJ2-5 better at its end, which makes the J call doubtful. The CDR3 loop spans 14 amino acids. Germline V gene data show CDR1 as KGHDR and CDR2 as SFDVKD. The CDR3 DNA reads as TGTGCCACCAGTGATTTGCGCAGGGGGGAGACCCAGTACTTC. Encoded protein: CATSDLRRGETQYF.

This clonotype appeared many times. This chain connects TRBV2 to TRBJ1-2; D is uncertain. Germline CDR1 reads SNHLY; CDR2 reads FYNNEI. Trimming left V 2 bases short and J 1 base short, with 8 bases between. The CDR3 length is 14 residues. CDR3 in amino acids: CASSELRSNYGYTF. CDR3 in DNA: TGTGCCAGCAGTGAATTACGGAGTAACTATGGCTACACCTTC. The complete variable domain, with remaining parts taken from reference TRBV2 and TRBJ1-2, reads EPEVTQTPSHQVTQMGQEVILRCVPISNHLYFYWYRQILGQKVEFLVSFYNNEISEKSEIFDDQFSVERPDGSNFTLKIRSTKLEDSAMYFCASSELRSNYGYTFGSGTRLTVV.

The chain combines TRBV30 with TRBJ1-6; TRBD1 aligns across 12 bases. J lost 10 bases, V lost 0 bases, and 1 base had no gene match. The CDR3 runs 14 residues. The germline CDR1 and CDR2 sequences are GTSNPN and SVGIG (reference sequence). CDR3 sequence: CAWSVGTGGSPLHF. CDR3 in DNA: TGTGCCTGGAGTGTGGGGACAGGGGGCTCACCCCTCCACTTT. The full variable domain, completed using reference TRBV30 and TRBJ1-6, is SQTIHQWPATLVQPVGSPLSLECTVEGTSNPNLYWYRQAAGRGLQLLFYSVGIGQISSEVPQNLSASRPQDRQFILSSKKLLLSDSGFYLCAWSVGTGGSPLHFGNGTRLTVT.

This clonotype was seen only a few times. The CDR3 protein is CASSLTGQVGYNEQFF. The CDR3 coding sequence is TGTGCCAGCAGCTTAACGGGACAGGTGGGGTACAATGAGCAGTTCTTC. The rearrangement uses TRBV7-9 and TRBJ2-1; 8 bases are a match to TRBD1. After removal of 2 bases from V and 4 bases from J, the junction contained 7 bases not matched to a gene. Germline V lookup: CDR1 SEHNR, CDR2 FQNEAQ (reference sequence). The CDR3 has 16 residues.

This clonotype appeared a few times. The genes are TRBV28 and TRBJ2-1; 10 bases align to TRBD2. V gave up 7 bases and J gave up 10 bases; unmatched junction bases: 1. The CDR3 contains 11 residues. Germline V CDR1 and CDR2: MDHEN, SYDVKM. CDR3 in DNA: TGTGCCAGCACGGGACTAGCGGAGCAGTTCTTC. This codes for CASTGLAEQFF.

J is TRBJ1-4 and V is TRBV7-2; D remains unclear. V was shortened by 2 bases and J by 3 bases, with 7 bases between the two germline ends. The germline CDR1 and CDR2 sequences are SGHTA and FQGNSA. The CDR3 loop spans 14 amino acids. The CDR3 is CASSLRTANEKLFF. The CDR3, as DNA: TGTGCCAGCAGCTTACGGACGGCTAATGAAAAACTGTTTTTT.

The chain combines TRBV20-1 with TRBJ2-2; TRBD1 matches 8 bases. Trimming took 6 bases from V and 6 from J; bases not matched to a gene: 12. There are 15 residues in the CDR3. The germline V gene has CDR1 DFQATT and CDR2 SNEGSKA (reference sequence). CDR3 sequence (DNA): TGCAGTGCCACTACACAGGACAGGGCCCCCGGGGAGCTGTTTTTT. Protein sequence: CSATTQDRAPGELFF.

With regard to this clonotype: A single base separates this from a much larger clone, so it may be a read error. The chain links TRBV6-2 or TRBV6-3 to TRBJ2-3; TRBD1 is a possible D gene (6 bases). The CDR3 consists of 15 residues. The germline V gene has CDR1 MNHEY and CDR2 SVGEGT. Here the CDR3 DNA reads TGTGCCAGCAGTTACTTCAGGGGCCATACAGATACGCGGTATTTT. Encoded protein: CASSYFRGHTDTRYF.

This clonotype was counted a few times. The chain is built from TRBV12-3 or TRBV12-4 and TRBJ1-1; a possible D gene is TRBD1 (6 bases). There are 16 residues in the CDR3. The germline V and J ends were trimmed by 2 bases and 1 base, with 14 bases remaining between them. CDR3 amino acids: CASSLRGEGGNTEAFF. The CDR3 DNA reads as TGTGCCAGCAGTTTAAGGGGGGAGGGGGGGAACACTGAAGCTTTCTTT.